The clone carrying this T cell receptor beta chain appeared once. This may arise from a read error, as a much more abundant clone is one base away. CDR3 size: 17 residues. Deletions cut 5 bases from V and 4 bases from J, with 23 bases between. MiXCR, applied by TCRdb to the reads, yields one record per CDR3 protein. The sample records fewer than 250,000 distinct CDR3 sequences, about 28% being singletons. These data are taken from a study of kidney transplant recipient with SARS-CoV-2 infection. Sample: a blood sample, taken at baseline and on roughly day 120 from a kidney transplant recipient. This TCR was recovered from a male patient aged 30 to 40 who had COVID-19 and was a kidney transplant recipient. Some T cells here may be from the graft donor. The chain links TRBV7-1 to TRBJ1-2; D is unresolved. TRBV7-1 carries the ORF label, with uncertain function. In nucleotides, the CDR3 is TGTGCCAGCAGCGGCCCGAATCACGAGGGAAGGACCTATGGCTACACCTTC. This codes for CASSGPNHEGRTYGYTF.